Each of the 30 T cell receptor beta chains below was sequenced from the same sample in a study of CD8+CD57+ T cells in acquired aplastic anemia. Patients chosen for sequencing had CD8+CD57+ cells that had expanded, as shown by flow cytometry. CDR3 and TCR beta VDJ profiling relied on genomic DNA as the template. TCRdb redid the calling of the reads with MiXCR, one entry per CDR3 protein. The sample holds 150,000 to 200,000 distinct CDR3 sequences; over 40% are singletons and the top ten take roughly 3.5%. Material: sorted CD4+, CD8+, or CD8+CD57+ T cells (not recorded which) from PBMCs. These receptors were obtained from a human donor with aplastic anemia.

Regarding this clonotype: Since no conserved phenylalanine or tryptophan closes the CDR3, a read error is the likely cause. Because the CDR3's place on the DNA is in doubt, the DNA is left out and the CDR3 is given as listed by TCRdb. The chain has TRBV4-1 and TRBJ2-1. Germline-derived CDR1 and CDR2 are MGHRA and YSYEKL. From its first to its last residue, the CDR3 has 8 amino acids. The CDR3 sequence: CASSQGGS.

The chain joins TRBV3-1 to TRBJ2-7; 10 bases agree with TRBD1. The CDR3 loop spans 13 amino acids. V lost 4 bases and J lost 9; bases outside the gene matches: 6. Looked up from germline, CDR1 is LGHDT and CDR2 is YNNKEL (reference sequence). CDR3 bases: TGTGCCAGCAGCCTAGGGTGGGACAGGGGGCAGTACGTC. Translating gives CASSLGWDRGQYV.

In this sample, this clonotype turned up a few times. The chain uses TRBV7-2 and TRBJ2-3, with D unresolved. V was pared by 3 bases and J by 4 bases, with 5 bases between. The CDR3 runs 12 residues. Germline-derived CDR1 and CDR2 are SGHTA and FQGNSA. CDR3 DNA sequence: TGTGCCAGCAGCTTTCTGCCAGATACGCAGTATTTT. The encoded protein is CASSFLPDTQYF.

Comment on this clonotype: A much larger clone differs from this one at a single base, so this may be a read error. The genes are TRBV7-2 and TRBJ1-1; D remains unclear. V was trimmed by 7 bases and J by 3 bases, leaving 12 bases between them. The CDR3 contains 13 residues. Germline CDR1 SGHTA, CDR2 FQGNSA. CDR3 protein: CASNLGRHTEAFF. Here the CDR3 DNA reads TGTGCCAGCAACTTGGGGAGGCACACTGAAGCTTTCTTT.

V and J are TRBV2 and TRBJ1-1; D remains ambiguous. Deletions cut 2 bases from V and 5 bases from J, with 9 bases between. The CDR3 contains 13 residues. Germline CDR1 is SNHLY and CDR2 is FYNNEI. The CDR3 sequence is CASSELIGTEAFF. Written as DNA, the CDR3 is TGTGCCAGCAGTGAATTAATAGGGACTGAAGCTTTCTTT.

This clonotype has a count of ten or more. The chain recombines TRBV5-1 with TRBJ1-4, with D tentatively TRBD1 (5 bases). CDR1 and CDR2 from the germline V gene are SGHRS and YFSETQ. The CDR3 covers 15 residues. V lost 0 bases and J lost 7, with 13 bases in between. CDR3 protein: CASSLEKGRGEKLFF. The CDR3 nucleotides read TGCGCCAGCAGCTTGGAGAAGGGGCGGGGTGAAAAACTGTTTTTT.

This clonotype showed up many times. The V call is TRBV2, the J call TRBJ1-2; 9 bases align to TRBD1. Germline CDR1 and CDR2: SNHLY and FYNNEI. After removal of 6 bases from V and 7 bases from J, the junction contained 9 bases not matched to a gene. CDR3 length: 14 residues. The CDR3 sequence is CASSEGTGLSGYTF. CDR3 DNA sequence: TGTGCCAGCAGCGAGGGGACAGGGTTGTCTGGCTACACCTTC.

The gene calls are TRBV7-2 and TRBJ1-1; a weak D match, TRBD1 (5 bases). This CDR3 is 13 amino acids long. Trimming removed 4 bases from V and 4 bases from J, with 10 bases in between. Germline values: CDR1 SGHTA, CDR2 FQGNSA. The CDR3 DNA is TGTGCCAGCAGCTCCACAAGGGGCACTGAAGCTTTCTTT. This encodes CASSSTRGTEAFF.

The rearrangement joins TRBV2 to TRBJ2-1; D unclear. The V and J ends lost 4 bases and 0 bases respectively, with 10 bases between them. The germline CDR1 and CDR2 sequences are SNHLY and FYNNEI. The CDR3 spans 15 residues. The CDR3 spells CASSVARSSYNEQFF. The CDR3 nucleotides read TGTGCCAGCAGTGTGGCCAGGAGCTCCTACAATGAGCAGTTCTTC.

This clonotype showed up just a few times. A read error may explain this, as a much larger clone is one base away. The V call is TRBV5-1, the J call TRBJ1-5, with D perhaps matching TRBD1 (5 bases). Per germline, CDR1 SGHRS and CDR2 YFSETQ. The CDR3 loop spans 13 amino acids. This CDR3 reads CASGLTGGQPQHF. The CDR3, as DNA: TGCGCCAGCGGCTTGACCGGGGGACAGCCCCAGCATTTT.

The chain carries TRBV27 and TRBJ1-6; the D gene is possibly TRBD1 (6 bases). The V gene lost 6 bases and the J gene lost 8 bases, with 14 bases spanning the gap. CDR3 length equals 14 residues. Germline V gene data show CDR1 as MNHEY and CDR2 as SMNVEV (reference sequence). CDR3 protein: CASSPGDGHSPLHF. The DNA for the CDR3 is TGTGCCAGCAGCCCAGGGGACGGACATTCACCCCTCCACTTT.

V and J are TRBV19 and TRBJ1-6; no reliable D call. Germline CDR1 LNHDA, CDR2 SQIVND (reference sequence). The CDR3 spans 15 residues. The V end was cut by 6 bases, the J end by 6 bases, with 15 bases between. This CDR3 is CASRQTNRGNSPLHF. CDR3 nucleotides: TGTGCCAGTAGACAGACGAATCGGGGTAATTCACCCCTCCACTTT.

The V call is TRBV15, the J call TRBJ2-7; 13 bases fit TRBD2. Trimming took 3 bases from V and 4 from J; bases not matched to a gene: 0. The length of the CDR3 is 14 residues. Germline V gives CDR1 LNHNV, CDR2 YYDKDF (reference sequence). DNA for the CDR3: TGTGCCACCAGCAGGGGACTAGCGGGGTACGAGCAGTACTTC. Encoded protein: CATSRGLAGYEQYF.

This clonotype has a count of ten or more. This rearrangement joins TRBV6-1 to TRBJ1-6; tentatively, D is TRBD1 (5 bases). CDR1 MNHNS and CDR2 SASEGT come from the germline V gene. The V gene lost 7 bases and the J gene lost 7 bases, with 11 bases spanning the gap. CDR3 length: 13 residues. CDR3 loop: CASTAGGNSPLHF. The DNA for the CDR3 is TGTGCCAGCACGGCGGGGGGGAATTCACCCCTCCACTTT.

The J gene is TRBJ1-1, the V gene TRBV7-8, with D maybe TRBD1 (6 bases). Germline V gene data show CDR1 as SGHVS and CDR2 as FQNEAQ. Trimming left V 5 bases short and J 4 bases short, with 14 bases between. This CDR3 has 14 amino acids. DNA for the CDR3: TGTGCCAGCAGCGTAAACAGGGTGAGCACTGAAGCTTTCTTT. It codes for CASSVNRVSTEAFF.

This clonotype occurred many times. The CDR3 loop reads CASSVAGTGYNEQFF. The CDR3 bases are TGTGCCAGCAGCGTCGCCGGGACAGGATACAATGAGCAGTTCTTC. This rearrangement joins TRBV9 to TRBJ2-1; 8 bases match TRBD1. The germline CDR1 and CDR2 sequences are SGDLS and YYNGEE. CDR3 length equals 15 residues. V lost 2 bases and J lost 4; bases outside the gene matches: 5. Looking up the rest from reference TRBV9 and TRBJ2-1 gives the full variable domain: DSGVTQTPKHLITATGQRVTLRCSPRSGDLSVYWYQQSLDQGLQFLIQYYNGEERAKGNILERFSAQQFPDLHSELNLSSLELGDSALYFCASSVAGTGYNEQFFGPGTRLTVL.

The rearrangement uses TRBV2 and TRBJ2-3; unclear D gene. The CDR3 sequence is 15 residues long. From germline, CDR1 is SNHLY and CDR2 FYNNEI. Trimming shortened V by 5 bases and J by 0 bases, and 12 bases separated the two germline ends. The CDR3: CASSRTRTSTDTQYF. CDR3 nucleotides: TGTGCCAGCAGTAGGACCAGAACTAGCACAGATACGCAGTATTTT.

This clonotype was observed a single time. The chain combines TRBV19 with TRBJ2-5; 9 nucleotides match TRBD2. Germline CDR1 and CDR2: LNHDA and SQIVND (reference sequence). The ends lost 10 bases at V and 4 bases at J; junction bases unmatched: 13. The CDR3 has 15 amino acids. DNA of the CDR3: TGTGCCACCGCGAGACCGGGACTAGCCGGAGAGACCCAGTACTTC. Encoded protein: CATARPGLAGETQYF.

At least ten counts were recorded for this clonotype. This chain joins TRBV6-2 or TRBV6-3 and TRBJ2-7; possibly TRBD1 or TRBD2 for D (6 bases each). The CDR3 has 18 residues. Germline V CDR1 and CDR2: MNHEY, SVGEGT. V was trimmed by 5 bases and J by 0 bases, leaving 23 bases between them. The CDR3 is CASSRPPGAGVNSYEQYV. The DNA of the CDR3 is TGTGCCAGCAGTCGACCTCCGGGGGCAGGGGTTAACTCCTACGAGCAGTACGTC.

The genes are TRBV20-1 and TRBJ2-1; D is undetermined. The V end lost 3 bases, the J end lost 0 bases, and 15 bases lay between the germline ends. Per germline, CDR1 DFQATT and CDR2 SNEGSKA (reference sequence). This CDR3 is built from 16 residues. The CDR3, as DNA: TGCAGTGCTAGCCCCAAGGGCTCGGGCTCCTACAATGAGCAGTTCTTC. Residues: CSASPKGSGSYNEQFF.

This sequence joins TRBV24-1 and TRBJ2-3; no firm D call. Between the trimmed V and J ends, which lost 5 bases and 3 bases, there was a span of 17 bases. The length of the CDR3 is 16 residues. The V gene's germline CDR1 is KGHDR and CDR2 SFDVKD. The CDR3 region is CATSGTRPIPTDTQYF. The DNA of the CDR3 is TGTGCCACCAGTGGAACCCGGCCTATCCCGACAGATACGCAGTATTTT.

This clonotype came up many times. This sequence joins TRBV5-6 and TRBJ1-2; D may be TRBD1 (5 bases). Trimming removed 0 bases at V and 4 bases at J, with 10 bases between. Germline V gene lookup returns CDR1 SGHDT and CDR2 YYEEEE. This CDR3 has 14 amino acids. CDR3 residues: CASSLGQLSYGYTF. DNA for the CDR3: TGTGCCAGCAGCTTGGGACAGCTTTCCTATGGCTACACCTTC.

This clonotype was recorded at least ten times. The CDR3 DNA is TGTGCCGTGAGCGGGACTACTCTGGATCAGCCCCAGCATTTT. Its protein product is CAVSGTTLDQPQHF. V is TRBV30 and J is TRBJ1-5; maybe TRBD1 (5 bases). The CDR3 runs to 14 residues. V lost 8 bases to trimming and J lost 5 bases, with 19 bases between them. Germline V gene sequence: CDR1 GTSNPN, CDR2 SVGIG (reference sequence).

This clonotype has a handful of counts. The V gene is TRBV15, the J gene TRBJ2-5, with D unresolved. V dropped 5 bases and J dropped 1 base, with 5 bases sitting between them. Germline-derived CDR1 and CDR2 are LNHNV and YYDKDF (reference sequence). The CDR3 runs to 12 residues. The CDR3 region is CATSGGQETQYF. The DNA of the CDR3 is TGTGCCACCAGCGGCGGCCAAGAGACCCAGTACTTC.

As to this clonotype: The CDR3 does not close with the conserved phenylalanine or tryptophan, likely indicating a read error. The chain couples TRBV10-3 to TRBJ2-2; D gene uncertain. The CDR3 totals 16 residues. CDR1 and CDR2 from the germline V gene are ENHRY and SYGVKD. Trimming took off 4 bases at V and 4 bases at J, with 16 bases between the two ends. The CDR3 bases are TGTGCCATCAGTGCTACCCAGGTGGCGAGCACCGGGGAGCTGTTTCTT. Translation: CAISATQVASTGELFL.

V gene TRBV29-1 combines with J gene TRBJ2-7, with a possible D match to TRBD2 (5 bases). Germline CDR1 reads SQVTM; CDR2 reads ANQGSEA. The CDR3 has 12 amino acids. The CDR3 DNA reads as TGCGGCGTTGAGATCCGGGCGGGCGAGCAGTACGTC. This translates into CGVEIRAGEQYV.

V gene TRBV7-8 combines with J gene TRBJ1-1; no reliable D call. The V end was cut by 5 bases, the J end by 0 bases, with 7 bases between. The CDR3 is 13 amino acids. Germline CDR1 reads SGHVS; CDR2 reads FQNEAQ. The CDR3 reads CASSAPVNTEAFF. For the CDR3, the DNA is TGTGCCAGCAGCGCGCCGGTGAACACTGAAGCTTTCTTT.

The chain employs TRBV20-1 and TRBJ2-1; D is unclear. Germline V lookup: CDR1 DFQATT, CDR2 SNEGSKA (reference sequence). V dropped 5 bases and J dropped 7 bases, with 12 bases sitting between them. This CDR3 is built from 12 residues. The CDR3 nucleotides read TGCAGTGCTCGGAAGGGCCCAAATGAGCAGTTCTTC. Amino acid sequence: CSARKGPNEQFF.

This clonotype was detected only a few times. The chain couples TRBV6-5 to TRBJ2-1, with TRBD2 matching 8 bases. V was clipped by 3 bases and J by 6 bases; unmatched bases: 4. Germline V gene sequence: CDR1 MNHEY, CDR2 SVGAGI. The CDR3 runs to 14 residues. CDR3 sequence (DNA): TGTGCCAGCAGTTATGGGACTAGATCCAATGAGCAGTTCTTC. Encoded protein: CASSYGTRSNEQFF.

CDR3 nucleotide sequence: TGTGCCATTTCACGACACGATAATTCACCCCTCCACTTT. This encodes CAISRHDNSPLHF. V gene TRBV10-3 combines with J gene TRBJ1-6, with D hard to call. This CDR3 has 13 amino acids. V was pared by 9 bases and J by 5 bases, with 11 bases between. CDR1 is ENHRY, CDR2 SYGVKD, per germline.